A selection of T cell receptor beta chains follows, all from one sample in a study of OX40 agonist ivuxolimab in advanced cancers. Here immunoSEQ multiplex PCR was the method, and the copy in TCRdb shows in-frame clones only, minus some. The sample includes tens of thousands of clones, about nine tenths of them seen just once. The material was CD4+ or CD8+ T cells sorted from blood, obtained in a trial of the OX40 agonist ivuxolimab. These receptors came from an adult with an advanced solid tumor such as melanoma, head and neck, liver or kidney cancer. Both conserved end residues are part of each CDR3. The order of the fields is clone size, D gene, V gene, J gene, CDR3 protein, CDR3 DNA. A D gene is named only where the DNA matches it firmly. Rows give clone size only sometimes, using once, few, many, or a class for an expanded clone.

clone size: NA
D gene: NA
V gene: TRBV7-2
J gene: TRBJ2-1
CDR3 protein: CASSLASVSSYNEQFF
CDR3 DNA: TGTGCCAGCAGCTTAGCATCGGTAAGCTCCTACAATGAGCAGTTCTTC

clone size: once
D gene: TRBD1
V gene: TRBV5-6
J gene: TRBJ2-7
CDR3 protein: CASSLVLADRVGEQYF
CDR3 DNA: TGTGCCAGCAGCTTGGTATTAGCGGACAGGGTGGGCGAGCAGTACTTC

clone size: NA
D gene: NA
V gene: TRBV29-1
J gene: TRBJ2-2
CDR3 protein: CGGRQSNTGELFF
CDR3 DNA: TGCGGAGGAAGGCAGTCAAACACCGGGGAGCTGTTTTTT

clone size: few
D gene: NA
V gene: TRBV7-9
J gene: TRBJ1-1
CDR3 protein: CASSLSVNTEAFF
CDR3 DNA: TGTGCCAGCAGCCTATCGGTGAACACTGAAGCTTTCTTT

clone size: NA
D gene: TRBD1
V gene: TRBV6-5
J gene: TRBJ2-1
CDR3 protein: CASSYDRGAYNEQFF
CDR3 DNA: TGTGCCAGCAGTTATGACAGGGGTGCCTACAATGAGCAGTTCTTC

clone size: NA
D gene: NA
V gene: TRBV2
J gene: TRBJ1-4
CDR3 protein: CASSVRGINEKLFF
CDR3 DNA: TGTGCCAGCAGTGTTCGGGGGATTAATGAAAAACTGTTTTTT

clone size: once
D gene: TRBD1
V gene: TRBV2
J gene: TRBJ1-2
CDR3 protein: CASSLLDGGGGYTF
CDR3 DNA: TGTGCCAGCAGTTTACTGGACGGAGGGGGCGGCTACACCTTC

clone size: NA
D gene: NA
V gene: TRBV5-5
J gene: TRBJ1-3
CDR3 protein: CASSIEGDGNTIYF
CDR3 DNA: TGTGCCAGCAGCATCGAGGGAGACGGAAACACCATATATTTT

clone size: NA
D gene: TRBD1
V gene: TRBV30
J gene: TRBJ1-1
CDR3 protein: CAWSGDRENTEAFF
CDR3 DNA: TGTGCCTGGAGTGGGGACAGAGAGAACACTGAAGCTTTCTTT

clone size: NA
D gene: NA
V gene: TRBV15
J gene: TRBJ1-2
CDR3 protein: CATALGAGGYTF
CDR3 DNA: TGTGCCACCGCTCTCGGGGCGGGGGGCTACACCTTC

clone size: NA
D gene: TRBD1
V gene: TRBV6-1
J gene: TRBJ2-1
CDR3 protein: CASRSGTGVYNEQFF
CDR3 DNA: TGTGCCAGCAGGTCGGGGACAGGGGTTTACAATGAGCAGTTCTTC

clone size: NA
D gene: NA
V gene: TRBV5-6
J gene: TRBJ2-2
CDR3 protein: CASTFWGVRGTGELFF
CDR3 DNA: TGTGCCAGCACCTTTTGGGGGGTAAGGGGCACCGGGGAGCTGTTTTTT

clone size: once
D gene: NA
V gene: TRBV27
J gene: TRBJ1-6
CDR3 protein: CASSPRGRDNSPLHF
CDR3 DNA: TGTGCCAGCAGTCCTCGTGGCAGGGACAATTCACCCCTCCACTTT

clone size: NA
D gene: NA
V gene: TRBV6-1
J gene: TRBJ1-1
CDR3 protein: CASKLGSNTEAFF
CDR3 DNA: TGTGCCAGCAAGTTGGGCAGCAACACTGAAGCTTTCTTT

clone size: NA
D gene: NA
V gene: TRBV7-2
J gene: TRBJ2-3
CDR3 protein: CASSGRTASTDTQYF
CDR3 DNA: TGTGCCAGCAGCGGACGGACTGCCAGCACAGATACGCAGTATTTT

clone size: NA
D gene: TRBD1
V gene: TRBV7-2
J gene: TRBJ1-2
CDR3 protein: CASSSTFDRVFMDGYTF
CDR3 DNA: TGTGCCAGCAGCTCAACTTTCGACAGGGTCTTTATGGATGGCTACACCTTC

clone size: NA
D gene: NA
V gene: TRBV5-6
J gene: TRBJ2-2
CDR3 protein: CASSLGAGELFF
CDR3 DNA: TGTGCCAGCAGCCTTGGGGCCGGGGAGCTGTTTTTT

clone size: NA
D gene: NA
V gene: TRBV6-5
J gene: TRBJ1-3
CDR3 protein: CASKRKLSGNTIYF
CDR3 DNA: TGTGCCAGCAAGAGGAAGCTCTCTGGAAACACCATATATTTT

clone size: NA
D gene: TRBD1
V gene: TRBV27
J gene: TRBJ2-7
CDR3 protein: CASSSYRDRALEQYF
CDR3 DNA: TGTGCCAGCAGTTCATACCGGGACAGGGCACTCGAGCAGTACTTC

clone size: NA
D gene: NA
V gene: TRBV9
J gene: TRBJ2-1
CDR3 protein: CASSAQGLGSYNEQFF
CDR3 DNA: TGTGCCAGCAGCGCTCAGGGGCTGGGCTCCTACAATGAGCAGTTCTTC

clone size: NA
D gene: NA
V gene: TRBV4-1
J gene: TRBJ1-1
CDR3 protein: CASSQEWGNTEAFF
CDR3 DNA: TGCGCCAGCAGCCAAGAGTGGGGGAACACTGAAGCTTTCTTT

clone size: NA
D gene: NA
V gene: TRBV28
J gene: TRBJ1-4
CDR3 protein: CASSLNEKLFF
CDR3 DNA: TGTGCCAGCAGTTTAAATGAAAAACTGTTTTTT

clone size: NA
D gene: NA
V gene: TRBV5-8
J gene: TRBJ1-5
CDR3 protein: CATSRYSNQPQHF
CDR3 DNA: TGTGCCACCTCTAGATATAGCAATCAGCCCCAGCATTTT

clone size: NA
D gene: TRBD2
V gene: TRBV6-1
J gene: TRBJ2-1
CDR3 protein: CASSEDQLAGVDYEQFF
CDR3 DNA: TGTGCCAGCAGTGAAGACCAACTAGCGGGAGTTGATTATGAGCAGTTCTTC

clone size: NA
D gene: NA
V gene: TRBV7-8
J gene: TRBJ1-1
CDR3 protein: CASSLYGTVNTEAFF
CDR3 DNA: TGTGCCAGCAGCCTTTACGGGACGGTTAACACTGAAGCTTTCTTT

clone size: NA
D gene: NA
V gene: TRBV7-2
J gene: TRBJ2-2
CDR3 protein: CASSLNRDSGELFF
CDR3 DNA: TGTGCCAGCAGCTTAAACCGGGATTCCGGGGAGCTGTTTTTT

clone size: NA
D gene: NA
V gene: TRBV19
J gene: TRBJ1-4
CDR3 protein: CASSGPTLGTGKLFF
CDR3 DNA: TGTGCCAGTTCGGGACCGACCCTGGGAACTGGAAAACTGTTTTTT

clone size: NA
D gene: NA
V gene: TRBV6-1
J gene: TRBJ2-7
CDR3 protein: CASSYACF
CDR3 DNA: TGTGCCAGCAGTTACGCCTGCTTC

clone size: NA
D gene: TRBD1
V gene: TRBV9
J gene: TRBJ2-2
CDR3 protein: CASSPIGQGPTGELFF
CDR3 DNA: TGTGCCAGCAGCCCGATCGGACAGGGTCCCACCGGGGAGCTGTTTTTT

clone size: NA
D gene: NA
V gene: TRBV6-5
J gene: TRBJ1-1
CDR3 protein: CASSYSMNTEAFF
CDR3 DNA: TGTGCCAGCAGTTACAGCATGAACACTGAAGCTTTCTTT

clone size: NA
D gene: NA
V gene: TRBV18
J gene: TRBJ2-4
CDR3 protein: CASSPPGTAKNIQYF
CDR3 DNA: TGTGCCAGCTCACCACCGGGGACAGCCAAAAACATTCAGTACTTC

clone size: few
D gene: NA
V gene: TRBV28
J gene: TRBJ1-4
CDR3 protein: CASSTGRRNEKLFF
CDR3 DNA: TGTGCCAGCAGTACGGGACGGAGGAATGAAAAACTGTTTTTT

clone size: NA
D gene: TRBD1
V gene: TRBV5-1
J gene: TRBJ1-6
CDR3 protein: CASSLIGQGYNSPLHF
CDR3 DNA: TGCGCCAGCAGCTTGATCGGACAGGGGTATAATTCACCCCTCCACTTT

clone size: once
D gene: NA
V gene: TRBV13
J gene: TRBJ1-5
CDR3 protein: CASSLGGWKTQPQHF
CDR3 DNA: TGTGCCAGCAGCTTAGGGGGGTGGAAGACTCAGCCCCAGCATTTT

clone size: NA
D gene: TRBD1
V gene: TRBV5-4
J gene: TRBJ2-6
CDR3 protein: CASSPGGTGGGGANVLTF
CDR3 DNA: TGTGCCAGCAGCCCCGGCGGGACAGGGGGAGGGGGGGCCAACGTCCTGACTTTC

clone size: NA
D gene: TRBD1
V gene: TRBV18
J gene: TRBJ1-1
CDR3 protein: CASSPGDRRMNTEAFF
CDR3 DNA: TGTGCCAGCTCACCTGGGGACAGGAGGATGAACACTGAAGCTTTCTTT

clone size: NA
D gene: TRBD1
V gene: TRBV15
J gene: TRBJ2-3
CDR3 protein: CATSGWTGADTQYF
CDR3 DNA: TGTGCCACCAGCGGTTGGACAGGAGCAGATACGCAGTATTTT

clone size: NA
D gene: NA
V gene: TRBV11-2
J gene: TRBJ1-5
CDR3 protein: CASSLEGGRGQPQHF
CDR3 DNA: TGTGCCAGCAGCTTAGAAGGGGGGCGGGGGCAGCCCCAGCATTTT

clone size: NA
D gene: NA
V gene: TRBV5-4
J gene: TRBJ1-3
CDR3 protein: CASSSGGVYSGNTIYF
CDR3 DNA: TGTGCCAGCAGCTCTGGCGGGGTCTACTCTGGAAACACCATATATTTT

clone size: few
D gene: NA
V gene: TRBV5-1
J gene: TRBJ2-2
CDR3 protein: CASSLGGFTGELFF
CDR3 DNA: TGCGCCAGCAGCTTAGGCGGATTCACCGGGGAGCTGTTTTTT

clone size: NA
D gene: NA
V gene: TRBV29-1
J gene: TRBJ2-1
CDR3 protein: CSVEEAGIEQFF
CDR3 DNA: TGCAGCGTTGAAGAAGCAGGGATTGAGCAGTTCTTC

clone size: NA
D gene: NA
V gene: TRBV6-5
J gene: TRBJ1-2
CDR3 protein: CASSYSGYGYTF
CDR3 DNA: TGTGCCAGCAGTTACTCGGGTTACGGCTACACCTTC

clone size: once
D gene: NA
V gene: TRBV7-2
J gene: TRBJ2-3
CDR3 protein: CASSLGYTDTQYF
CDR3 DNA: TGTGCCAGCAGCCTGGGTTACACAGATACGCAGTATTTT

clone size: NA
D gene: TRBD1
V gene: TRBV6-5
J gene: TRBJ1-5
CDR3 protein: CASRVRQGRNQPQHF
CDR3 DNA: TGTGCCAGCAGAGTTCGACAGGGGAGAAATCAGCCCCAGCATTTT

clone size: NA
D gene: NA
V gene: TRBV7-9
J gene: TRBJ2-3
CDR3 protein: CASSLASADTQYF
CDR3 DNA: TGTGCCAGCAGCTTAGCTTCGGCAGATACGCAGTATTTT

clone size: NA
D gene: TRBD2
V gene: TRBV6-5
J gene: TRBJ2-2
CDR3 protein: CASSRAGVYTGELFF
CDR3 DNA: TGTGCCAGCAGTCGAGCGGGAGTGTACACCGGGGAGCTGTTTTTT